The present entry profiles one TCR beta chain with its context. This clonotype occurred many times. It has no known antigen specificity. No qualities accompany the bases; no much larger clone lies one base away. Measured from the cysteine to the phenylalanine, the CDR3 is 17 residues long. The read is trimmed to its CDR3 DNA, 51 bases read in frame from base 1. Deletion took 7 bases off V and 0 bases off J, with a span of 21 bases between the germline ends. CDR1 and CDR2, per the germline V gene (reference sequence), are SEHNR and FQNEAQ. The sample comes from a study of Graves' ophthalmopathy and Graves' hyperthyroidism (dated by TCRdb to 2017 to 2018). Study-level background: Hyperthyroidism was considered stable if no progression to ophthalmopathy occurred within 18 months of follow-up. Once sampling was done, hyperthyroidism patients were given methimazole at a starting dose of 30 mg daily, while ophthalmopathy patients were given high-dose intravenous methylprednisolone. A discovery set of 100 patients (43 ophthalmopathy, about 55 stable hyperthyroidism) was enrolled to explore V-J signatures distinguishing ophthalmopathy from hyperthyroidism. In total, under 150 blood samples were TCR-sequenced: under 45 ophthalmopathy, some 72 hyperthyroidism and approximately 17 hyperthyroidism-to-ophthalmopathy patients. To tell Graves' ophthalmopathy apart from Graves' hyperthyroidism, and to predict which patients would progress to ophthalmopathy, the study relied on TCR beta repertoire signatures. An independent validation cohort comprised around 20 hyperthyroidism patients and 15 to 17 patients who later progressed from hyperthyroidism to ophthalmopathy. T-cell repertoires of thyroid tissue and blood were compared in six or seven hyperthyroidism patients. Overall study outcomes, separate from this receptor: Ophthalmopathy was separated from stable hyperthyroidism by the 13-signature model with 85% to 90% sensitivity and 81.08% specificity in cross-validation and with 80%/75% in the test set. Sample size was not statistically predetermined, and group allocation was not concealed from the investigators. In validation, the model predicted ophthalmopathy progression with 55% to 71% sensitivity and around 72% specificity; more than ten predicted patients were CT-confirmed with GO in a median of roughly 6.8 months. Among expanded thyroid clonotypes with frequency above 0.001, most also showed up in blood, which suggests that blood repertoires may reflect the thyroid immune response.

Hyperthyroidism patients were newly diagnosed, with disease duration under 2 months, and aged 18 to 65 years. Patients with other autoimmune diseases, uncontrolled infections, pregnancy or lactation were excluded from the study. Clinical symptoms, serum thyroxine, TRAb, thyroid ultrasound and orbital computed tomography formed the basis of the diagnosis. Total RNA was extracted with Trizol reagent and quality-checked on an Agilent 2100 Bioanalyzer. For repertoire sequencing, the TCR beta CDR3 regions were amplified from RNA transcripts. The first round of RT-PCR was done with HTBI primers and the Qiagen OneStep RT-PCR kit, and was followed by a second round of multiplex PCR, then size selection and purification. Libraries were sequenced on an Illumina HiSeq2000 using paired-end 100 bp reads. The original pipeline was this. SOAPnuke was used for read processing, and reads with adapters, uncalled bases, a mean Phred below 15, or no exact constant-primer or identifier match were discarded. High-quality paired reads were merged with COPE v1.2.5. Each unique nucleotide sequence was treated as a clonotype, and MiTCR v1.1 was used to align the clonotypes to the IMGT TRB V, D and J references. Only V-J combinations with frequency above 0.0001 were analysed, covering approximately 99% of repertoires. For each V-J combination, a TCR clonal expansion and chaos score was defined as F50 clonal expansion divided by the chaos observed in the TCRdist matrix. Welch's t-statistics and random forest were used to narrow the features down to more than 10 V-J combinations, which were then fed into a naive Bayes classifier. The similarity between thyroid and blood repertoires was quantified using the Morisita-Horn index. The raw public reads went through TCRdb reprocessing: fastp at Q25, MiXCR clone calling, in-frame beta chains kept. Rows with one shared CDR3 protein collapse into an entry with the most common genes and DNA. These V and J calls derive from TCRdb rather than the authors' analysis. In this sample the table shows about 500,000 distinct CDR3 sequences, approximately 35% of which occur a single time. Roughly 4.5% of the sample is held by the ten biggest clonotypes.

The sequence joins TRBV7-9 to TRBJ1-1; a tentative D call is TRBD1 (5 bases match). The sequenced material came from peripheral blood or thyroid tissue (not recorded which). The sequence was collected from an adult man with Graves' hyperthyroidism. The bases read TGTGCCAGCACCCTGCCCCAGGGTGAGGGCGTGAACACTGAAGCTTTCTTT. Translated, this is CASTLPQGEGVNTEAFF.